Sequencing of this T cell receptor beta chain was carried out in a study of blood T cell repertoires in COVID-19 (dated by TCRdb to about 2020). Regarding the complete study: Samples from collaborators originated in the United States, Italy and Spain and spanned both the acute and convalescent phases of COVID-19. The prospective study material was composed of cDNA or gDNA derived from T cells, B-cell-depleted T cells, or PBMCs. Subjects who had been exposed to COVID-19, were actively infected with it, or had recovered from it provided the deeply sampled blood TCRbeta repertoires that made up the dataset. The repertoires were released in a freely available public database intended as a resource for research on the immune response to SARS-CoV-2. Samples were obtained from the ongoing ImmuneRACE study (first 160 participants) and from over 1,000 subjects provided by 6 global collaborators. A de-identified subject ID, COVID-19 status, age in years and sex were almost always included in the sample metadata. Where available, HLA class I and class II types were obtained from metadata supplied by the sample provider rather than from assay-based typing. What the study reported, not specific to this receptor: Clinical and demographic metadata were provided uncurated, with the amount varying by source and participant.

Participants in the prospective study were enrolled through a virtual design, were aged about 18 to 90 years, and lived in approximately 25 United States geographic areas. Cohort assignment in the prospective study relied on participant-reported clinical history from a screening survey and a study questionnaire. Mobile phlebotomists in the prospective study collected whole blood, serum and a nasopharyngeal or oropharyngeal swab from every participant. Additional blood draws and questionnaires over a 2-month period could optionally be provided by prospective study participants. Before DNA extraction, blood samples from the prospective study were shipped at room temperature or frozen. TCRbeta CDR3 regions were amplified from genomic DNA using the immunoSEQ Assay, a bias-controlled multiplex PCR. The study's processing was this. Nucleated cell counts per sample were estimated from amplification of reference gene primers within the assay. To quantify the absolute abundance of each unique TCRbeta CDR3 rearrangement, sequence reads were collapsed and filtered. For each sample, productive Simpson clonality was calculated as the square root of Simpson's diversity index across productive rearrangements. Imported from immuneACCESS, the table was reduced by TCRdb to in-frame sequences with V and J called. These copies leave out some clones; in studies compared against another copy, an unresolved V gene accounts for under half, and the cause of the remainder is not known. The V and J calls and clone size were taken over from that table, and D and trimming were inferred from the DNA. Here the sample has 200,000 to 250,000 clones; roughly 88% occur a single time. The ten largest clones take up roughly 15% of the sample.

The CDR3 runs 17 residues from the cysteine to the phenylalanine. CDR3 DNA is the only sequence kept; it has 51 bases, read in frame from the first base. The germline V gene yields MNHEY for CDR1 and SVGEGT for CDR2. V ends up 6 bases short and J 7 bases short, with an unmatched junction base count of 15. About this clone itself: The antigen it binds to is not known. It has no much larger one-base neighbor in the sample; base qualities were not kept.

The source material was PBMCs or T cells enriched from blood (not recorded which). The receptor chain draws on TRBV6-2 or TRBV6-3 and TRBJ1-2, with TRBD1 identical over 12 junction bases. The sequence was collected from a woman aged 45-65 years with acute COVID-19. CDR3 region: CASSRTGTGGGGSGYTF. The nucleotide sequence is TGTGCCAGCAGCCGGACCGGGACAGGGGGCGGAGGTAGTGGCTACACCTTC.